The 2 T cell receptor beta chains listed next were all sequenced from one sample in a study of T-cell memory formation after mild COVID-19. From the 5' RACE reads, TCRdb called clonotypes with MiXCR, one entry per CDR3 protein. The table lists 200,000 to 300,000 distinct CDR3 sequences, over 15% of them singletons. Sample: PBMCs or a T cell subset sorted from them (not recorded which). Every receptor here comes from a man younger than 35 who had mild COVID-19 (a few samples of this study predate the infection). Cell type and time point are not known.

CDR3 coding DNA: TGCAGCGTTGATCCCACAGATACGCAGTATTTT. Amino acids: CSVDPTDTQYF. The chain links TRBV29-1 to TRBJ2-3, with D hard to call. The germline V and J ends were trimmed by 3 bases and 2 bases, with 3 bases remaining between them. There are 11 residues in the CDR3. Germline V gene sequence: CDR1 SQVTM, CDR2 ANQGSEA.

The chain is built from TRBV2 and TRBJ2-7; 7 positions match TRBD2. V was pared by 3 bases and J by 4 bases, with 9 bases of the junction left unmatched. In germline, CDR1 is SNHLY, CDR2 FYNNEI. CDR3 length: 15 residues. This CDR3 reads CASSDGGLFLYEQYV. The CDR3 bases are TGTGCCAGCAGTGACGGGGGGTTGTTTCTTTACGAGCAGTACGTC.